Listed below are T cell receptor beta chains from one sample, sequenced in a study of T cells in Graves' hyperthyroidism and ophthalmopathy. TCRdb reanalysed the multiplex PCR reads using MiXCR and keeps one entry per CDR3 protein. In the table there are roughly 650,000 distinct CDR3 sequences, approximately 15% of which are singletons. Source material: blood. The receptors were sampled from a woman in her thirties or forties with Graves' ophthalmopathy. The CDR3 runs from the conserved cysteine through the conserved F or W. D genes are given only for firm matches. Clone size, where shown, is once, few, many, or a class for clones that have expanded.

cdr3_aa,cdr3_nt,d_call,v_call,clone_size,j_call
CASSQGGGGEFGYTF,TGTGCCAGCAGCCAGGGGGGGGGGGGCGAGTTTGGCTACACCTTC,TRBD1,TRBV28,-,TRBJ1-2
CASNLGTGGATDTQYF,TGTGCCAGCAACTTGGGGACAGGGGGCGCGACAGATACGCAGTATTTT,TRBD1,TRBV7-9,-,TRBJ2-3
CSAVLNRGLSGEQYF,TGCAGCGCTGTTCTAAACAGGGGCCTGTCTGGCGAGCAGTACTTC,TRBD1,TRBV29-1,few,TRBJ2-7
CATSSETTSHEQYF,TGTGCCACCAGCAGTGAGACTACCTCCCACGAGCAGTACTTC,-,TRBV15,-,TRBJ2-7
CASSFVRDRGLSSQETQYF,TGTGCCAGCAGTTTCGTCCGAGACAGGGGTTTGAGTAGTCAAGAGACCCAGTACTTC,TRBD1,TRBV28,many,TRBJ2-5
CASSLGGASTDTQYF,TGTGCCAGCAGTTTGGGAGGGGCTAGCACAGATACGCAGTATTTT,TRBD2,TRBV12-3/TRBV12-4,many,TRBJ2-3
CASRIGTGDTGELFF,TGTGCCAGCAGAATCGGGACAGGGGACACCGGGGAGCTGTTTTTT,TRBD1,TRBV6-1,-,TRBJ2-2
CASSTDRTYTEAFF,TGTGCCAGCAGTACGGACAGAACCTACACTGAAGCTTTCTTT,-,TRBV2,many,TRBJ1-1
CASSFDRPRETQYF,TGCGCCAGCAGCTTCGATCGCCCAAGAGAGACCCAGTACTTC,-,TRBV5-1,-,TRBJ2-5
CASSEGDRTAEAFF,TGTGCCAGCAGTGAAGGGGACCGAACGGCTGAAGCTTTCTTT,-,TRBV2,many,TRBJ1-1
CAFWDRTNTEAFF,TGTGCCTTTTGGGACAGGACGAACACTGAAGCTTTCTTT,TRBD1,TRBV30,many,TRBJ1-1
CASSPGFGANVLTF,TGTGCCAGCTCACCAGGGTTTGGGGCCAACGTCCTGACTTTC,-,TRBV18,many,TRBJ2-6
CATSGLAGSPNEQFF,TGTGCCACCAGTGGCCTAGCGGGATCCCCCAATGAGCAGTTCTTC,TRBD2,TRBV24-1,-,TRBJ2-1
CSVVQSLNTEAFF,TGCAGCGTGGTACAGTCACTGAACACTGAAGCTTTCTTT,-,TRBV29-1,-,TRBJ1-1
CASSPGSWPSTYGYTF,TGCGCCAGCAGCCCCGGCTCCTGGCCATCGACCTATGGCTACACCTTC,-,TRBV5-1,-,TRBJ1-2
CASSPRTGGRETQYF,TGTGCCAGCAGCCCTCGGACAGGGGGCCGGGAGACCCAGTACTTC,TRBD1,TRBV9,many,TRBJ2-5
CASSRYGDQETQYF,TGTGCCAGCTCTCGTTACGGAGATCAAGAGACCCAGTACTTC,-,TRBV18,-,TRBJ2-5
CASSVGPGTPMRSYEQYF,TGTGCCAGCAGCGTAGGGCCCGGGACCCCCATGAGGTCCTACGAGCAGTACTTC,-,TRBV9,many,TRBJ2-7
CATKRQGLAYGYTF,TGTGCCACCAAACGACAGGGGTTGGCCTATGGCTACACCTTC,TRBD1,TRBV7-9,few,TRBJ1-2
CASRPSGRTDTQYF,TGTGCCAGTAGACCTAGCGGGCGCACAGATACGCAGTATTTT,TRBD2,TRBV19,-,TRBJ2-3
CASRLRGGSNQPQHF,TGTGCCAGCAGACTTCGAGGGGGGAGCAATCAGCCCCAGCATTTT,-,TRBV28,-,TRBJ1-5
CASSVQGTEAFF,TGTGCCAGCAGCGTACAGGGAACTGAAGCTTTCTTT,-,TRBV5-6,many,TRBJ1-1
CASTVGRGNYGYTF,TGTGCCAGCACTGTCGGGCGGGGTAACTATGGCTACACCTTC,-,TRBV6-1,many,TRBJ1-2
CASSLNRMNTEAFF,TGTGCCAGCAGTTTAAACAGGATGAACACTGAAGCTTTCTTT,-,TRBV27,many,TRBJ1-1
CASSQEELPDTQYF,TGTGCCAGCAGCCAAGAAGAGCTCCCAGATACGCAGTATTTT,-,TRBV3-1,many,TRBJ2-3
CASSRDLRGEKLFF,TGTGCCAGCAGCCGAGACCTAAGGGGCGAAAAACTGTTTTTT,-,TRBV4-2,few,TRBJ1-4
CASSPLGSGRRNEQYF,TGTGCCAGCAGCCCGTTAGGTAGCGGGAGGAGGAACGAGCAGTACTTC,TRBD2,TRBV3-1,-,TRBJ2-7
CASSFAGANTGELFF,TGTGCCAGCAGTTTCGCGGGAGCGAACACCGGGGAGCTGTTTTTT,TRBD2,TRBV28,many,TRBJ2-2
CASSLRTGGYEQYF,TGTGCCAGCAGCTTACGGACAGGGGGCTACGAGCAGTACTTC,TRBD1,TRBV13,many,TRBJ2-7
CASSYSGGAYNEQFF,TGTGCCAGCAGTTATAGCGGGGGGGCCTACAATGAGCAGTTCTTC,TRBD2,TRBV2,many,TRBJ2-1
CASRDRRYQETQYF,TGTGCCAGCAGGGACCGACGGTACCAAGAGACCCAGTACTTC,-,TRBV2,-,TRBJ2-5
CASSLMDRGAYEQYF,TGCGCCAGCAGCCTGATGGACAGGGGAGCCTACGAGCAGTACTTC,TRBD1,TRBV4-1,few,TRBJ2-7
CASSFLAGGFNEQFF,TGTGCCAGCAGCTTTCTAGCGGGGGGATTTAATGAGCAGTTCTTC,TRBD2,TRBV7-3,many,TRBJ2-1
CASSEARREFF,TGTGCCAGCAGTGAAGCCAGAAGGGAGTTCTTC,-,TRBV2,many,TRBJ2-1
CASSLGQGLYNEQFF,TGTGCCAGCAGTTTGGGACAGGGCCTTTACAATGAGCAGTTCTTC,TRBD1,TRBV6-1,few,TRBJ2-1
CASSAGTSQRYNEQFF,TGTGCCAGCAGTGCCGGGACCTCCCAGAGGTACAATGAGCAGTTCTTC,-,TRBV28,many,TRBJ2-1
CASSVGDVSSGELFF,TGTGCCAGCAGTGTTGGGGACGTCTCCTCCGGGGAGCTGTTTTTT,-,TRBV2,-,TRBJ2-2
CASSFRRSSTDTQYF,TGTGCCAGCAGTTTCCGGAGATCTAGCACAGATACGCAGTATTTT,-,TRBV12-3/TRBV12-4,many,TRBJ2-3
CASSERGRSGANVLTF,TGTGCCAGCAGTGAAAGGGGGCGCTCTGGGGCCAACGTCCTGACTTTC,TRBD1,TRBV2,-,TRBJ2-6
CASSRQGRSNEKLFF,TGTGCCAGCAGTCGACAGGGGCGGTCTAATGAAAAACTGTTTTTT,TRBD1,TRBV27,many,TRBJ1-4
CASSEVTGEQFF,TGTGCCAGCAGTGAAGTAACCGGTGAGCAGTTCTTC,-,TRBV2,many,TRBJ2-1
CASSQAGSGLPTMDYTF,TGCGCCAGCAGCCAAGCTGGTTCCGGACTACCAACTATGGACTACACCTTC,-,TRBV4-1,few,TRBJ1-2
CASSPPAGRETQYF,TGTGCCAGCTCACCGCCGGCGGGGCGAGAGACCCAGTACTTC,-,TRBV18,many,TRBJ2-5
CASSPVRSSYNEQFF,TGTGCCAGCTCACCAGTCCGGAGCTCCTACAATGAGCAGTTCTTC,-,TRBV18,many,TRBJ2-1
CASSQNRQAEKLFF,TGTGCCAGCAGTCAAAATCGACAGGCAGAAAAACTGTTTTTT,-,TRBV6-2/TRBV6-3,few,TRBJ1-4
CASSSQVGGPFPTDTQYF,TGTGCCAGCAGCTCACAGGTCGGCGGACCATTTCCCACAGATACGCAGTATTTT,-,TRBV7-9,few,TRBJ2-3
CAAGGAEGPRNEQFF,TGTGCAGCCGGTGGGGCGGAGGGTCCCCGGAATGAGCAGTTCTTC,-,TRBV7-9,many,TRBJ2-1
CASSLWEEDEAFF,TGTGCCAGCAGCTTATGGGAAGAGGACGAAGCTTTCTTT,-,TRBV7-9,few,TRBJ1-1
CASSEPGQGNYEQYF,TGTGCCAGCAGTGAACCTGGACAGGGGAACTACGAGCAGTACTTC,TRBD1,TRBV6-1,-,TRBJ2-7
CSASVSSYNKQFF,TGCAGTGCTAGCGTCAGCTCCTACAATAAGCAGTTCTTC,-,TRBV20-1,few,TRBJ2-1
CASSPTSLATFSYEQYF,TGTGCCAGCAGTCCAACCTCACTAGCCACTTTCTCCTACGAGCAGTACTTC,-,TRBV27,many,TRBJ2-7
CASSQETVADTQYF,TGCGCCAGCAGCCAAGAAACGGTCGCAGATACGCAGTATTTT,-,TRBV4-1,few,TRBJ2-3
CASSKGQGNSPLHF,TGTGCCAGCAGCAAAGGACAGGGAAATTCACCCCTCCACTTT,TRBD1,TRBV12-3/TRBV12-4,many,TRBJ1-6
CASGKGPLNTEAFF,TGTGCCAGTGGGAAGGGTCCTTTGAACACTGAAGCTTTCTTT,-,TRBV19,few,TRBJ1-1